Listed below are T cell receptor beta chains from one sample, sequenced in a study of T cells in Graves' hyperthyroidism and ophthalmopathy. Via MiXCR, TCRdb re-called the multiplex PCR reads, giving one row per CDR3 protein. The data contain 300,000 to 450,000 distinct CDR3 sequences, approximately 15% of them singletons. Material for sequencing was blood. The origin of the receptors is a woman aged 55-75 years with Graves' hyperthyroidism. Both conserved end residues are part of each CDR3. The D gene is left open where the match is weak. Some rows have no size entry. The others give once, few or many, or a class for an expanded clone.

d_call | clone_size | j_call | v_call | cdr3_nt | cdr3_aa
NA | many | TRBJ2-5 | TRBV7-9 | TGTGCCAGCAGCTTAGCGCAGCCCGCAGGGACCCAGTACTTC | CASSLAQPAGTQYF
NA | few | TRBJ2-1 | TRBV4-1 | TGCGCCAGCAGCCAAGATGAACAGGGAAACTACAATGAGCAGTTCTTC | CASSQDEQGNYNEQFF
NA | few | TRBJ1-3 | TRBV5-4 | TGTGCCAGCACCTTCGGACCCTCTGGAAACACCATATATTTT | CASTFGPSGNTIYF
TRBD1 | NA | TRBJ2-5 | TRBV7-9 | TGTGCCAGCAGCTTTTGGACAGGGGTAGAGACCCAGTACTTC | CASSFWTGVETQYF
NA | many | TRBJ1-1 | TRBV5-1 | TGCGCCAGCAGCAGCTCAGGGATGAACACTGAAGCTTTCTTT | CASSSSGMNTEAFF
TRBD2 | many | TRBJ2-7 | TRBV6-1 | TGTGCCAGCGAGTCTAGCGGCTCCTACGAGCAGTACTTC | CASESSGSYEQYF
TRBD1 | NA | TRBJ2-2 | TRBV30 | TGTGCCTGGAAGGCCGGGACAGTGAACACCGGGGAGCTGTTTTTT | CAWKAGTVNTGELFF
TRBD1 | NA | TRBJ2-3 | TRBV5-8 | TGTGCCAGCAGCTCGGGACAGGGGAAGTTAGATACGCAGTATTTT | CASSSGQGKLDTQYF
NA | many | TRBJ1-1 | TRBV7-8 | TGTGCCAGCAGCTTTACCCCGAACACTGAAGCTTTCTTT | CASSFTPNTEAFF
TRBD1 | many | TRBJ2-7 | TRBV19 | TGTGCCAGTAGTATTTCCGGACAGGGTCCCTACGAGCAGTACTTC | CASSISGQGPYEQYF
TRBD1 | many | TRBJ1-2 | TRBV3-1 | TGTGCCAGCAGCCCTGACAGGGTTGGGGCCTCCATCTATGGCTACACCTTC | CASSPDRVGASIYGYTF
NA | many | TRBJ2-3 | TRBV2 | TGTGCCAGCAGTGGGGACGGGATGGGCACAGATACGCAGTATTTT | CASSGDGMGTDTQYF
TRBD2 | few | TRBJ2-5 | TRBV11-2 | TGTGCCAGTAGCACCGGGACTAGCGTAGAGACCCAGTACTTC | CASSTGTSVETQYF
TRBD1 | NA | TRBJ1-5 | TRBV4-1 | TGCGCCAGCAGCCGCTTCGCCTTTAGACAGGGAGGTGGCAATCAGCCCCAGCATTTT | CASSRFAFRQGGGNQPQHF
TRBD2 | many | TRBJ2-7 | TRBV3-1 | TGTGCCAGCAGCCAGCTAGGACTAGCGGCCTCCTACGAGCAGTACTTC | CASSQLGLAASYEQYF
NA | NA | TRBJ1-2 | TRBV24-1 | TGTGCCACCAGTGATGCGGAGGGACCCCGGGGTTACACCTTC | CATSDAEGPRGYTF
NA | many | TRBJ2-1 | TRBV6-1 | TGTGCCAGCAGTGATACCCGGGACCCGTTTCGGAATGAGCAGTTCTTC | CASSDTRDPFRNEQFF
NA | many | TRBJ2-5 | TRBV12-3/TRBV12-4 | TGTGCCAGCAGTCCCCGGGACATCCCACCTCGGGAAGAGACCCAGTACTTC | CASSPRDIPPREETQYF
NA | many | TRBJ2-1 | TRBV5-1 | TGCGCCAGCAGCCGCGGGACAGCGTACAATGAGCAGTTCTTC | CASSRGTAYNEQFF
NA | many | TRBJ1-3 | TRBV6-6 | TGTGCCAGCAGTTACTCGACAGGCGGTGGAAACACCATATATTTT | CASSYSTGGGNTIYF
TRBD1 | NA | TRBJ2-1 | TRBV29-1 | TGCAGCGTTGCGCCGACAGGGCCTTACAATGAGCAGTTCTTC | CSVAPTGPYNEQFF
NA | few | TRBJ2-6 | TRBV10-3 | TGTGCCAGCGGACCGGGAAACTCTGGGGCCAACGTCCTGACTTTC | CASGPGNSGANVLTF
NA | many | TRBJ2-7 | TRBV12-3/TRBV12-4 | TGTGCCAGCAGCTATCAGGGTAGGCCCCCCTACGAGCAGTACTTC | CASSYQGRPPYEQYF
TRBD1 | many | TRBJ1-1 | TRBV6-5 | TGTGCCAGCAGTTACTCCCGGACAGGGGAAAAGGCTGAAGCTTTCTTT | CASSYSRTGEKAEAFF
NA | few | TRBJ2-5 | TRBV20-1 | TGCAGTCCTACCACAGGGTCGGGAGAGACCCAGTACTTC | CSPTTGSGETQYF
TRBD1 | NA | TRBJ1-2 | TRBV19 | TGTGCCAGTAGTATCTCCACAGGGGGCTATGGCTACACCTTC | CASSISTGGYGYTF
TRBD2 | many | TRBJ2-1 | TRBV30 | TGTGCCTGGAGTCTAGCGGGCAGCCTAGGCAATGAGCAGTTCTTC | CAWSLAGSLGNEQFF
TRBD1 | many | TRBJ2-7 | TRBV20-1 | TGCAGTGCTAGAGGATGGACAGGGACCTACGAGCAGTACTTC | CSARGWTGTYEQYF
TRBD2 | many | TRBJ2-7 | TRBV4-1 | TGCGCCAGCAGCCAAGAAACAATAGCGGGAGGCCACGAGCAGTACTTC | CASSQETIAGGHEQYF
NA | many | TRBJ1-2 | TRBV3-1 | TGTGCCAGCAGCCAACAGGGTTCGGGTGACGGCTACACCTTC | CASSQQGSGDGYTF
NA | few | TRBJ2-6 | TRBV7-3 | TGTGCCAGCATGGGGGCGTCTGGGGCCAACGTCCTGACTTTC | CASMGASGANVLTF
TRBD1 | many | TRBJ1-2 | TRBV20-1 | TGCAGTGCTAGAGCAGCCGGGACAGGGGTTTATGGCTACACCTTC | CSARAAGTGVYGYTF
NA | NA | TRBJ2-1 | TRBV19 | TGTGCCAGTAGGGGGGCTAGCCCTTACGGTGAGCAGTTCTTC | CASRGASPYGEQFF
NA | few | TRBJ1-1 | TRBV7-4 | TGTGCCAGCAGCCTCAGTAGGGTGTCGGGGGCTGAAGCTTTCTTT | CASSLSRVSGAEAFF
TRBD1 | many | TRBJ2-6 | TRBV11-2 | TGTGCCAGCATCTTAGAGGGACAGAGTAGCCTCTCTGGGGCCAACGTCCTGACTTTC | CASILEGQSSLSGANVLTF
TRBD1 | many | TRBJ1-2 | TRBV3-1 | TGTGCCAGCAGCCAACAGGGGGCGATCTATGGCTACACCTTC | CASSQQGAIYGYTF
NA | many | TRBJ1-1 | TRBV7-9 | TGTGCCAGCAGCCAATCAGCCGGGATTCAGAACACTGAAGCTTTCTTT | CASSQSAGIQNTEAFF
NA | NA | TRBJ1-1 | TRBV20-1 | TGCAGTGCTCAGGGACCTCGGAGTACTGAAGCTTTCTTT | CSAQGPRSTEAFF
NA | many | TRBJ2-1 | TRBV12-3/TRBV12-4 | TGTGCCAGCAGTTTTCTCAGCGACCCGACAAATGAGCAGTTCTTC | CASSFLSDPTNEQFF
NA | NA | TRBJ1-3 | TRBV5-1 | TGCGCCAGCAGCTTGGCGGACAGCTCTGGAAACACCATATATTTT | CASSLADSSGNTIYF
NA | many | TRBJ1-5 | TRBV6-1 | TGTGCCAGCAGAGACAGGCTACCCAATCAGCCCCAGCATTTT | CASRDRLPNQPQHF
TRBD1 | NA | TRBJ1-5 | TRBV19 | TGTGCCAGTAGTCCATATCAGGGGGCCCAGCCCCAGCATTTT | CASSPYQGAQPQHF
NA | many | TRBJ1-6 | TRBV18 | TGTGCCAGCTCCCCAGACGATAATTCACCCCTCCACTTT | CASSPDDNSPLHF
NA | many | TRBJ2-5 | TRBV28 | TGTGCCAGCAGTAGCACTGGGATCGCTGGGGAGACCCAGTACTTC | CASSSTGIAGETQYF
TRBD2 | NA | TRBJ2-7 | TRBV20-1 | TGCAGTGCGCCCGAGGCGGGGGGCGCCTACGAGCAGTACTTC | CSAPEAGGAYEQYF
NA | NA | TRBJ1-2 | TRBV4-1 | TGCGCCAGCAGCCAAGGGGCAGGGTATTATGGCTACACCTTC | CASSQGAGYYGYTF
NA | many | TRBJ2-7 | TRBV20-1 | TGCAGTGCTAGAGCCACCGGGACTGTTCCCTACGAGCAGTACTTC | CSARATGTVPYEQYF
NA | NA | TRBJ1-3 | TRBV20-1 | TGCAGTGCTAGAGATTTGGGAACCCAGGGGTCCTCTGGAAACACCATATATTTT | CSARDLGTQGSSGNTIYF
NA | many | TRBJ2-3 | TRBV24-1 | TGTGCCACCAGCTTTAGTAATTCTAGAGAGAGGTCCGCAGGAACGCAGTATTTT | CATSFSNSRERSAGTQYF
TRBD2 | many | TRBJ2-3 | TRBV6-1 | TGTGCCAGCAGTCGGATGGGCGGGGGGGCAACAGATACGCAGTATTTT | CASSRMGGGATDTQYF
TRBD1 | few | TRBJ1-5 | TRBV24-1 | TGTGCCACCAGGGGGACAGGGGGTGTTCAGCCCCAGCATTTT | CATRGTGGVQPQHF
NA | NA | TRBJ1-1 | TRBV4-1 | TGCGCCAGCAGCCAAGAAGGTTTTGGGAACACTGAAGCTTTCTTT | CASSQEGFGNTEAFF
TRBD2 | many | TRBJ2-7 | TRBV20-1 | TGCAGTGCTAGAACAGGACTAGCGGCCTCCTACGAGCAGTACTTC | CSARTGLAASYEQYF